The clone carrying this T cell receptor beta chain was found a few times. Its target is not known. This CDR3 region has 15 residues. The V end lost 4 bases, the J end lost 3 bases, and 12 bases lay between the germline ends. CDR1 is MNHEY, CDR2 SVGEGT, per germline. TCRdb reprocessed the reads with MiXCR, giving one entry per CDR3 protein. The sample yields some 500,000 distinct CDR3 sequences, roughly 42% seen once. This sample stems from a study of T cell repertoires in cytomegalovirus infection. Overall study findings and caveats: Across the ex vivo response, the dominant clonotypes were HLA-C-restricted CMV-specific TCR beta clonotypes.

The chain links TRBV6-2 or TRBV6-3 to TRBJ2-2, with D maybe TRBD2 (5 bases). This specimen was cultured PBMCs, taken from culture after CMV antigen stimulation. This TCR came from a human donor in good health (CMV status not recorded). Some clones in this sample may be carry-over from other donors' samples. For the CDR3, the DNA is TGTGCCAGCAGTTCTTACTTGAGGGACACCGGGGAGCTGTTTTTT. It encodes CASSSYLRDTGELFF.